The 13 T cell receptor beta chains below come from one sample, sequenced in a study of response to subunit inactivated influenza vaccine. TCRdb re-derived calls from the RT-PCR reads in MiXCR, one entry per CDR3 protein. The sample lists some 500,000 distinct CDR3 sequences; less than 30% were seen once. The starting material was CD4+ T cells sorted from PBMCs, obtained around 5 days after vaccination. Receptors were obtained from a man aged 45-65 years who received an inactivated influenza vaccine.

This clonotype appeared many times. This chain joins TRBV20-1 and TRBJ2-5; 7 bases fit TRBD2. The CDR3 extends over 12 amino acids. J was trimmed by 5 bases and V by 6 bases; bases with no gene match: 6. Germline V gene data show CDR1 as DFQATT and CDR2 as SNEGSKA (reference sequence). The CDR3, as DNA: TGCAGTGCCGAAGACGGGGGGGAGACCCAGTACTTC. The encoded protein is CSAEDGGETQYF.

This clonotype was observed many times. CDR3 residues: CASSVDRNYGYTF. In nucleotides, the CDR3 is TGTGCCAGCAGCGTCGACAGGAACTATGGCTACACCTTC. This chain joins TRBV9 and TRBJ1-2; TRBD1 might be the D (6 bases). From germline, CDR1 is SGDLS and CDR2 YYNGEE. The CDR3 runs to 13 residues. V lost 2 bases and J lost 2, with 7 bases in between.

This chain connects TRBV7-2 to TRBJ2-1; D not certain. This CDR3 is built from 13 residues. The V gene lost 2 bases and the J gene lost 6 bases, with 8 bases spanning the gap. Germline CDR1 and CDR2: SGHTA and FQGNSA. The CDR3: CASSLSSLNEQFF. CDR3 sequence (DNA): TGTGCCAGCAGCTTAAGTAGCCTCAATGAGCAGTTCTTC.

The rearrangement joins TRBV11-2 to TRBJ2-3; the D gene could be TRBD1 or TRBD2 (5 bases each). Germline V gene sequence: CDR1 SGHAT, CDR2 FQNNGV. The CDR3 has 16 residues. Trimming cost V 1 base and J 0 bases, with 11 bases left between them. The CDR3 loop is CASSLVRGASTDTQYF. The DNA of the CDR3 is TGTGCCAGCAGCTTAGTTAGAGGGGCTAGCACAGATACGCAGTATTTT.

In its sample, this clonotype was seen a few times. V usage is TRBV5-1 and J usage is TRBJ2-4; TRBD2 is a possible D gene (6 bases). V shed 4 bases and J shed 3 bases, with 11 bases lying between them. Germline CDR1 reads SGHRS; CDR2 reads YFSETQ. This CDR3 has 14 residues. The CDR3 region is CASSPGLRKNIQYF. The DNA of the CDR3 is TGCGCCAGCAGCCCGGGACTGCGCAAAAACATTCAGTACTTC.

The chain employs TRBV2 and TRBJ1-5; D gene uncertain. Germline V gives CDR1 SNHLY, CDR2 FYNNEI. The germline V and J ends were trimmed by 7 bases and 4 bases, with 11 bases remaining between them. The CDR3 is 13 residues long. The CDR3 loop is CASKGYGNQPQHF. The CDR3 nucleotides read TGTGCCAGCAAGGGATATGGGAATCAGCCCCAGCATTTT. The full variable domain, its missing parts supplied by reference TRBV2 and TRBJ1-5, is EPEVTQTPSHQVTQMGQEVILRCVPISNHLYFYWYRQILGQKVEFLVSFYNNEISEKSEIFDDQFSVERPDGSNFTLKIRSTKLEDSAMYFCASKGYGNQPQHFGDGTRLSIL.

The V and J genes are TRBV7-9 and TRBJ2-1, with 11 bases identical to TRBD2. Germline V lookup: CDR1 SEHNR, CDR2 FQNEAQ (reference sequence). V lost 5 bases to trimming and J lost 6 bases; unmatched junction nucleotides: 6. The CDR3 is 15 residues long. The CDR3 is CASSRLAGRSNEQFF. As DNA, the CDR3 is TGTGCCAGCAGCCGACTAGCGGGAAGATCCAATGAGCAGTTCTTC.

This clonotype was observed a few times. This chain joins TRBV9 and TRBJ2-7; possible D gene TRBD2, 6 bases. CDR3 length: 14 amino acids. CDR1 is SGDLS and CDR2 is YYNGEE in the germline V gene. V lost 3 bases to trimming and J lost 7 bases, with 17 bases between them. CDR3 DNA sequence: TGTGCCAGCAGCGCCCGGGAGACGAGAGGGGAGCAGTACTTC. Its translation: CASSARETRGEQYF. The entire variable domain, with the rest obtained from reference TRBV9 and TRBJ2-7, is as follows: DSGVTQTPKHLITATGQRVTLRCSPRSGDLSVYWYQQSLDQGLQFLIQYYNGEERAKGNILERFSAQQFPDLHSELNLSSLELGDSALYFCASSARETRGEQYFGPGTRLTVT.

The V gene is TRBV5-6, the J gene TRBJ2-7; 7 positions match TRBD1. The CDR3 extends over 13 amino acids. V trimming: 7 bases; J trimming: 3 bases; junction bases outside the gene matches: 7. Germline values: CDR1 SGHDT, CDR2 YYEEEE. The CDR3 spells CASGYSGGYEQYF. CDR3 coding DNA: TGTGCCAGCGGGTACTCAGGGGGCTACGAGCAGTACTTC.

The chain links TRBV7-2 to TRBJ2-7, with 9 positions matching TRBD1. Germline CDR1 and CDR2: SGHTA and FQGNSA. V lost 6 bases, J lost 5 bases, and 8 bases stayed unmatched. CDR3 length: 14 amino acids. The chain's CDR3 is CASSTRDRAHEQYF. DNA for the CDR3: TGTGCCAGCAGTACCCGGGACAGGGCCCACGAGCAGTACTTC.

This clonotype was counted only a few times. The rearrangement joins TRBV3-1 to TRBJ1-5; no firm D call. This CDR3 is 14 amino acids long. Trimming stripped 2 bases from V and 4 bases from J, with 9 bases between. Germline V CDR1 and CDR2: LGHDT, YNNKEL (reference sequence). In DNA form, the CDR3 reads TGTGCCAGCAGCCAACACGGTGGGAATCAGCCCCAGCATTTT. It specifies CASSQHGGNQPQHF.

The chain links TRBV11-3 to TRBJ1-1; TRBD1 agrees at 7 bases. The CDR3 runs 13 residues. Trimming removed 1 base from V and 11 bases from J; junction bases left unmatched: 7. The germline V gene encodes CDR1 SGHNT and CDR2 YENEEA. This CDR3 reads CASSLGGGRRAFF. The CDR3, as DNA: TGTGCCAGCAGCTTAGGAGGGGGCCGAAGGGCTTTCTTT.

The rearrangement uses TRBV7-3 and TRBJ2-1; 9 nucleotides agree with TRBD2. The CDR3 sequence is 15 residues long. Germline V lookup: CDR1 SGHTA, CDR2 FQGTGA. After removal of 1 base from V and 5 bases from J, the junction contained 3 bases not matched to a gene. For the CDR3, the DNA is TGTGCCAGCAGCTTAAGTAGCGGGAGAGACAATGAGCAGTTCTTC. Its translation: CASSLSSGRDNEQFF.